The T cell receptor beta chain described here comes from a study of Ad26.COV2.S vaccination and SARS-CoV-2 variants (dated by TCRdb to the early 2020s). With respect to the entire study: TCRbeta repertoire sequencing was used to assess the specificity and breadth of SARS-CoV-2-reactive T cell receptors after Ad26.COV2.S vaccination. A total of roughly 32 samples were included in the TCR-sequenced set, comprising roughly 19 Ad26.COV2.S vaccine recipients, 5 placebo recipients and 8 SARS-CoV-2 convalescent individuals. Here is what the overall study found, with its caveats: Higher spike-specific TCR breadth was observed in Ad26.COV2.S recipients than in placebo recipients (P = 0.0014). After vaccination, substantial breadth of spike-specific CD8+ and CD4+ T cell responses was reported. Comparable non-spike TCR breadth was observed between vaccine and placebo recipients, consistent with only spike being contained in the vaccine. It was noted by the authors that total T cell responses may have been underestimated by the TCR breadth and depth analyses.

The immunoSEQ Assay was the method used to sequence TCRbeta CDR3 regions. After extraction, genomic DNA underwent amplification by bias-controlled multiplex PCR, followed by high-throughput sequencing. Per the source publication's procedure: To quantify the absolute abundance of every unique TCRbeta CDR3 region, sequences were collapsed and filtered. T cell fraction was estimated by normalization of TCRbeta template counts to usable DNA, with usable DNA being measured through amplification of reference genes present in all nucleated cells. Repertoire TCRs were annotated as SARS-CoV-2-specific when V gene, CDR3 amino acid sequence and J gene were exactly matched to a known reactive TCR set. The reference SARS-CoV-2 TCR set came from MIRA and was filtered for enrichment in COVID-19-positive ImmuneCODE repertoires, removing public or cross-reactive TCRs. Using the MIRA antigens, annotated TCRs were further analysed by specific ORF or by position within an ORF. Breadth was defined as annotated unique rearrangements over total unique productive rearrangements; depth was the summed frequency of those rearrangements. Two-sided Wilcoxon rank-sum tests were applied when comparing TCR breadth between groups. TCRdb mirrors the immuneACCESS table, restricted to in-frame sequences. Some clones are absent from its copies; in checked studies, under half trace to an unresolved V gene, and the reason for the others is unknown. For V, J and clone size, that table is used; D and trimming come from the DNA. The sample yields 97,000 or so clones; around 80% were counted once. Of the sample, around a sixth falls within the top ten clones.

What this sample's time point label stands for: individuals recovered from natural SARS-CoV-2 infection. Details on this clone: Its antigen is still unknown. Base qualities are not at hand, and no much larger clone is one base apart.

The CDR3 spans 16 residues, from the cysteine through the phenylalanine. The read is trimmed to its CDR3 DNA, 48 bases read in frame from base 1. The germline V gene provides CDR1 SGHRS and CDR2 YFSETQ. V gives up 7 bases and J gives up 2 bases, and the segment between their germline ends measures 22 bases. This sequence originates from a human donor who had recovered from COVID-19. In this chain, TRBV5-1 is recombined with TRBJ2-7; the D segment could be TRBD2, given 6 matching bases. The sequencing here drew on peripheral blood, taken after recovery from COVID-19. The encoded CDR3 is CASHKGTVGEAYEQYF. The DNA is as follows: TGCGCCAGCCATAAGGGGACTGTGGGGGAGGCCTACGAGCAGTACTTC.